Presented here are 4 T cell receptor beta chains from one specimen sequenced in a study of blood T cell repertoires in COVID-19. Repertoires were generated with immunoSEQ multiplex PCR, while TCRdb's copy carries only in-frame clones and drops some. In the table there are 70,000 or so clones, 70% to 75% of which are singletons. The sample was peripheral blood. These receptors came from a woman between 65 and 79 years old with acute or convalescent COVID-19.

The chain has TRBV11-2 and TRBJ2-5; possibly TRBD1 for D (6 bases). Germline CDR1 SGHAT, CDR2 FQNNGV. The CDR3 runs to 14 residues. Trimming removed 1 base at V and 2 bases at J, with 8 bases between. The CDR3 reads CASSLVTGQETQYF. CDR3 nucleotides: TGTGCCAGCAGCTTAGTTACAGGGCAAGAGACCCAGTACTTC.

The chain has TRBV19 and TRBJ2-7, with a possible D match to TRBD1 (5 bases). Germline V CDR1 and CDR2: LNHDA, SQIVND (reference sequence). The V gene lost 4 bases and the J gene lost 4 bases, with 8 bases spanning the gap. The CDR3 extends over 12 amino acids. The CDR3 loop reads CASSTDRYEQYF. The CDR3 coding sequence is TGTGCCAGTAGTACCGACAGATACGAGCAGTACTTC.

The genes are TRBV4-1 and TRBJ1-3; tentative D call: TRBD1 (5 bases). The length of the CDR3 is 17 residues. Germline V gene data show CDR1 as MGHRA and CDR2 as YSYEKL. The V and J ends lost 0 bases and 7 bases respectively, with 19 bases between them. The CDR3, as DNA: TGCGCCAGCAGCCAAGATTTTCGGGGGATGGTAGGGAACACCATATATTTT. It translates to CASSQDFRGMVGNTIYF.

V is TRBV3-1 (or the pseudogene TRBV3-2) and J is TRBJ2-5; the match to TRBD2 covers 9 bases. This CDR3 region has 16 residues. Germline CDR1 LGHDT, CDR2 YNNKEL (reference sequence). The V and J ends lost 4 bases and 1 base, in that order; junction bases with no gene match: 7. This CDR3 is CASSPGAGGRQETQYF. In nucleotides, the CDR3 is TGTGCCAGCAGCCCCGGCGCGGGGGGGCGCCAAGAGACCCAGTACTTC.